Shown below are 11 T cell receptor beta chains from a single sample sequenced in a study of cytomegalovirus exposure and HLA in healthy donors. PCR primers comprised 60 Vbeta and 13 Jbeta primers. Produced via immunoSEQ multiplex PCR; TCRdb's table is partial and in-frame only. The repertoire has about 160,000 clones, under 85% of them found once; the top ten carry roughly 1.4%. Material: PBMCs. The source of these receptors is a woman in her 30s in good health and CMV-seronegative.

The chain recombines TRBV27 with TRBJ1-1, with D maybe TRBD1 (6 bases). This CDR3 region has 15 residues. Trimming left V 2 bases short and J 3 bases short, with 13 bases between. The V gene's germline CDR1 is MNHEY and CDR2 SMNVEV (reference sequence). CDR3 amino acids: CASSLGLGAHTEAFF. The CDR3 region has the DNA TGTGCCAGCAGTTTAGGGCTGGGGGCGCACACTGAAGCTTTCTTT.

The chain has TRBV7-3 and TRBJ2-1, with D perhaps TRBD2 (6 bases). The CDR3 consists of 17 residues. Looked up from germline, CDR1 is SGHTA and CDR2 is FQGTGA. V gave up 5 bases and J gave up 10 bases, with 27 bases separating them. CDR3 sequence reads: CASSLGLEAASAGEQFF. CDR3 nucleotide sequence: TGTGCCAGCAGCCTCGGTCTGGAGGCGGCCTCTGCGGGAGAGCAGTTCTTC.

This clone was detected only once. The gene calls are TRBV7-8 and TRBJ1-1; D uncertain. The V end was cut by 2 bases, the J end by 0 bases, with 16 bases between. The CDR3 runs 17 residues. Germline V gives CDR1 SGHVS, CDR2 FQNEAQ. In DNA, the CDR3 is TGTGCCAGCAGCTTAATACGCGGGCGGACTATGAACACTGAAGCTTTCTTT. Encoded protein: CASSLIRGRTMNTEAFF.

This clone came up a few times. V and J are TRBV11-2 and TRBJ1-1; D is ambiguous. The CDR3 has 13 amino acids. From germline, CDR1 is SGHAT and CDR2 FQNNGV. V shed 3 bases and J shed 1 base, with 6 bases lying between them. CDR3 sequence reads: CASSFRENTEAFF. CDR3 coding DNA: TGTGCCAGCAGCTTCCGGGAGAACACTGAAGCTTTCTTT.

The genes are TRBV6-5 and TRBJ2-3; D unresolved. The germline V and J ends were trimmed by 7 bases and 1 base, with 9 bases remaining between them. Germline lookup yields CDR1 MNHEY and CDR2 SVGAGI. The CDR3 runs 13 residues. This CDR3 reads CASKLPGTDTQYF. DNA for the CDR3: TGTGCCAGCAAACTGCCTGGCACAGATACGCAGTATTTT.

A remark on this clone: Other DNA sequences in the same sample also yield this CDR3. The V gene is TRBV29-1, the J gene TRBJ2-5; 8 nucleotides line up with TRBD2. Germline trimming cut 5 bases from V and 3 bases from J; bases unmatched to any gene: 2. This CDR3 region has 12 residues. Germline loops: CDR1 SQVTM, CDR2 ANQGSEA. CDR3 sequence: CSVLSGEETQYF. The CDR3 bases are TGCAGCGTTCTTAGCGGGGAAGAGACCCAGTACTTC.

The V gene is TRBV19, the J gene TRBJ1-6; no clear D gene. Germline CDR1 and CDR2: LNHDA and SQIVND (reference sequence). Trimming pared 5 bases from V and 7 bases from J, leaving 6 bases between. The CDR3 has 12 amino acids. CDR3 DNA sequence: TGTGCCAGTAGTTCCCAAAATTCACCCCTCCACTTT. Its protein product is CASSSQNSPLHF.

CDR3 DNA: TGTGCCAGCAGCTCCCCAGGTATGCTTCGGCAGTACTTC. Translating gives CASSSPGMLRQYF. The chain has TRBV11-2 and TRBJ2-7; the D is unclear. CDR3 length: 13 residues. Germline assignment: CDR1 SGHAT and CDR2 FQNNGV. V was clipped by 4 bases and J by 9 bases, with 16 bases between them.

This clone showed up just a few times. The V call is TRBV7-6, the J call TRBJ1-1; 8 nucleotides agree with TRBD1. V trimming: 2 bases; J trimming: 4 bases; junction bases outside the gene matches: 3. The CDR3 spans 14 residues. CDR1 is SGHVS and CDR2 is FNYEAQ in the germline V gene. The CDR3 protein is CASSLQGASTEAFF. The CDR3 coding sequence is TGTGCCAGCAGCTTACAGGGGGCGAGCACTGAAGCTTTCTTT.

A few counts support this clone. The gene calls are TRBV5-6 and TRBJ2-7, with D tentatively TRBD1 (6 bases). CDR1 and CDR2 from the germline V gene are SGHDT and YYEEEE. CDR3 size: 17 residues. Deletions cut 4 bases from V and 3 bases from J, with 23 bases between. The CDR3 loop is CASSPLPRRTVLYEQYF. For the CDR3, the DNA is TGTGCCAGCAGCCCGCTCCCCCGGAGGACAGTGCTCTACGAGCAGTACTTC.

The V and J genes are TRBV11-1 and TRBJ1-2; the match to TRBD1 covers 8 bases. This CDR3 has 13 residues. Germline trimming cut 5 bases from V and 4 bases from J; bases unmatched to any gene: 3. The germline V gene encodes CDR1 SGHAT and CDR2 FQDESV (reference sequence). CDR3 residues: CASSRGQGYGYTF. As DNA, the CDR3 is TGTGCCAGCAGCCGCGGACAGGGCTATGGCTACACCTTC.